The clone carrying this T cell receptor (beta chain) has only one observation. The sample belongs to a study of blood T cell repertoires in COVID-19. For the study at large: Whether acute or convalescent, the COVID-19 samples came from the United States, Italy and Spain. T cells, B-cell-depleted T cells, or PBMCs provided the cDNA or gDNA that served as material.

The length of the CDR3 is 14 residues. Losses at the gene ends were 4 bases for V and 6 bases for J; bases not matched to a gene: 9. Germline V gene lookup returns CDR1 LGHNA and CDR2 YNFKEQ. Authors' methods: The assay estimated nucleated cells by amplifying reference gene primers. Sequencing used immunoSEQ multiplex PCR; TCRdb keeps in-frame clones, though not all of them. Clone size and the V and J calls come from that table; the DNA yielded D and trimming. The sample carries about 59,000 clones, less than 85% recorded once. The sequencing sample was made of peripheral blood. The V call is TRBV4-2, the J call TRBJ2-7; 7 bases are shared with TRBD1. The receptor comes from a woman aged 45-65 years with active or convalescent COVID-19. The CDR3 DNA follows: TGTGCCAGCAGCCCGACAGGGACGAATGTCGAGCAGTACTTC. Translation gives CASSPTGTNVEQYF.